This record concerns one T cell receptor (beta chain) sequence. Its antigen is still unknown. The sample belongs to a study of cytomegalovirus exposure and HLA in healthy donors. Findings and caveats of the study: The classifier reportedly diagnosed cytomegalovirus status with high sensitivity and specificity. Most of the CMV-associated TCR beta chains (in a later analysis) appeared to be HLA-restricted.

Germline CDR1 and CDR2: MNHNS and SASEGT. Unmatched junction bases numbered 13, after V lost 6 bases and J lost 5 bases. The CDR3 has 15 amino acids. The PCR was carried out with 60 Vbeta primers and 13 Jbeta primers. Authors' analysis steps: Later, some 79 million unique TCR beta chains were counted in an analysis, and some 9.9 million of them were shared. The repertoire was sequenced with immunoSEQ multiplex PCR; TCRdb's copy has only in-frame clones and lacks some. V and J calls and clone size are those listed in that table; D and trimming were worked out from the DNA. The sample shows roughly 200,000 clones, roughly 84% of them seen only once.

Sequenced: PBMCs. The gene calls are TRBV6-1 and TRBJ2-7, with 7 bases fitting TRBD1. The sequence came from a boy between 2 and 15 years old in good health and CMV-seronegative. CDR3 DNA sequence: TGTGCCAGCAGGGAGACCGGGACAGTGGGTAACGAGCAGTACTTC. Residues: CASRETGTVGNEQYF.